These 17 T cell receptor beta chains originate from one sample sequenced in a study of blood T cell repertoires in COVID-19. Here immunoSEQ multiplex PCR was the method, and the copy in TCRdb shows in-frame clones only, minus some. The sample yields around 200,000 clones, 70% to 80% seen once. Material: peripheral blood. These receptors were collected from a man aged 50 to 60 who had recovered from COVID-19.

The CDR3 here is CASSNLAGSTDTQYF. The CDR3 DNA sequence: TGTGCCAGCAGCAACCTAGCGGGGAGCACAGATACGCAGTATTTT. The chain joins TRBV6-2 or TRBV6-3 to TRBJ2-3, with 9 bases aligning to TRBD2. CDR3 length: 15 amino acids. J was trimmed by 0 bases and V by 6 bases; bases with no gene match: 4. From germline, CDR1 is MNHEY and CDR2 SVGEGT.

The rearrangement links TRBV14 to TRBJ1-1, with D perhaps matching TRBD1 (6 bases). Germline loops: CDR1 SGHDN, CDR2 FVKESK. This CDR3 spans 14 amino acids. Trimming stripped 1 base from V and 5 bases from J, with 11 bases between. CDR3 bases: TGTGCCAGCAGCCAAGGGGGGGGCTATACTGAAGCTTTCTTT. Translation: CASSQGGGYTEAFF.

The gene calls are TRBV27 and TRBJ2-7; 13 bases fit TRBD2. The germline V gene encodes CDR1 MNHEY and CDR2 SMNVEV (reference sequence). The CDR3 length is 16 residues. V lost 4 bases, J lost 3 bases, and 6 bases stayed unmatched. CDR3 nucleotides: TGTGCCAGCAGTTCACAACTAGCGGGAGGGGTCTACGAGCAGTACTTC. It codes for CASSSQLAGGVYEQYF.

The chain recombines TRBV2 with TRBJ2-1; TRBD2 matches at 12 bases. The CDR3 is 17 residues long. The trim removed 11 bases at V and 5 bases at J, leaving 16 bases unmatched. CDR1 SNHLY and CDR2 FYNNEI come from the germline V gene. The CDR3 here is CASQGASGRAGDNEQFF. CDR3 coding DNA: TGTGCCTCCCAGGGGGCTAGCGGGAGGGCCGGAGACAATGAGCAGTTCTTC.

A few counts support this clone. The chain combines TRBV27 with TRBJ2-7; 11 bases align to TRBD2. Germline trimming cut 6 bases from V and 4 bases from J; bases unmatched to any gene: 5. The CDR3 length is 14 residues. In germline, CDR1 is MNHEY, CDR2 SMNVEV (reference sequence). The CDR3 DNA reads TGTGCCAGCAGGCCTTCTAGCGGGAGGTACGAGCAGTACTTC. Translating it yields CASRPSSGRYEQYF.

This clone was counted a single time. This chain connects TRBV25-1 to TRBJ1-1; TRBD1 agrees at 9 bases. CDR3 length: 15 residues. V was clipped by 1 base and J by 4 bases; unmatched bases: 4. Germline loops: CDR1 MGHDK, CDR2 SYGVNS. The CDR3 region has the DNA TGTGCCAGCAGTGAATGGGACAGGGTGGGCACTGAAGCTTTCTTT. Its protein is CASSEWDRVGTEAFF.

The chain uses TRBV13 and TRBJ1-3, with D maybe TRBD1 (5 bases). The CDR3 consists of 13 residues. Trimming shortened V by 5 bases and J by 8 bases, and 13 bases separated the two germline ends. Per germline, CDR1 PRHDT and CDR2 FYEKMQ (reference sequence). CDR3 coding DNA: TGTGCCAGCAGCCCGCGACAGCTACACACCATATATTTT. It translates to CASSPRQLHTIYF.

DNA for the CDR3: TGTGCCACCTCACCGCGGGGTCTCCGGGACAGGGGGCAAATAGACTATGGCTACACCTTC. Protein: CATSPRGLRDRGQIDYGYTF. This sequence joins TRBV27 and TRBJ1-2, with TRBD1 matching 12 bases. Germline CDR1 is MNHEY and CDR2 is SMNVEV (reference sequence). The V and J ends lost 10 bases and 3 bases, in that order; junction bases with no gene match: 24. The CDR3 length is 20 residues.

The rearrangement uses TRBV4-2 and TRBJ2-1, with 8 bases matching TRBD1. Germline CDR1 is LGHNA and CDR2 is YNFKEQ. The CDR3 contains 19 residues. The trim removed 0 bases at V and 8 bases at J, leaving 18 bases unmatched. CDR3 nucleotide sequence: TGTGCCAGCAGCCAAGAATCGGGGGCTTGGGGACAGGTTGTATATGAGCAGTTCTTC. It yields the protein CASSQESGAWGQVVYEQFF.

This clone was counted a single time. The rearrangement links TRBV4-3 to TRBJ1-1; TRBD1 agrees at 8 bases. Germline V lookup: CDR1 LGHNA, CDR2 YSLEER. This CDR3 spans 15 amino acids. The V and J ends lost 0 bases and 4 bases, in that order; junction bases with no gene match: 4. The CDR3 here is CASSQETGVITEAFF. As DNA, the CDR3 is TGCGCCAGCAGCCAAGAGACAGGGGTTATCACTGAAGCTTTCTTT.

This clone was counted between two and nine times. This chain uses TRBV7-9 with TRBJ1-1; TRBD1 matches 8 bases. The CDR3 sequence is 15 residues long. The trim removed 5 bases at V and 0 bases at J, leaving 5 bases unmatched. CDR1 SEHNR and CDR2 FQNEAQ come from the germline V gene (reference sequence). The CDR3 is CASSTGQGVNTEAFF. CDR3 sequence (DNA): TGTGCCAGCAGCACTGGACAGGGCGTGAACACTGAAGCTTTCTTT.

This clone showed up just once. The rearrangement uses TRBV12-2 and TRBJ2-1; the D call in the table, TRBD2, was not verified against the DNA. TRBV12-2 is described as a pseudogene. The CDR3 covers 11 residues. The CDR3 reads CASLLYNEQFF. The CDR3 nucleotides are TGTGCAAGTCTCCTCTACAATGAGCAGTTCTTC.

The chain couples TRBV5-5 to TRBJ1-5, with 7 positions matching TRBD1. This CDR3 is 18 amino acids long. Germline CDR1 is SGHKS and CDR2 is YYEKEE (reference sequence). The V gene end was trimmed by 0 bases and the J gene end by 1 base; junction bases not matched to a gene: 10. The CDR3 DNA reads TGTGCCAGCAGCTTGGTCCCGGGACAGAGTAGGAGCAATCAGCCCCAGCATTTT. Its translation: CASSLVPGQSRSNQPQHF.

This clone was detected only a few times. This chain joins TRBV7-2 and TRBJ2-7; a weak D match, TRBD2 (5 bases). The V end was cut by 5 bases, the J end by 0 bases, with 14 bases between. The CDR3 is 15 residues long. The germline CDR1 and CDR2 sequences are SGHTA and FQGNSA. The CDR3 protein is CASSPQRITSYEQYF. DNA for the CDR3: TGTGCCAGCAGCCCTCAGCGGATAACCTCCTACGAGCAGTACTTC.

The rearrangement links TRBV5-1 to TRBJ2-7, with D hard to call. The V end lost 3 bases, the J end lost 0 bases, and 10 bases lay between the germline ends. CDR1 and CDR2 (germline): SGHRS, YFSETQ. CDR3 size: 14 residues. CDR3 in DNA: TGCGCCAGCAGCTACGAGATGAGCTCCTACGAGCAGTACTTC. Protein sequence: CASSYEMSSYEQYF.

The chain recombines TRBV2 with TRBJ2-5, with D possibly being TRBD2 (7 bases). This CDR3 contains 15 residues. Germline V gene sequence: CDR1 SNHLY, CDR2 FYNNEI. Trimming took off 4 bases at V and 5 bases at J, with 17 bases between the two ends. In nucleotides, the CDR3 is TGTGCCAGCAGTGTGTATGGGGGAGGGGGTGAGACCCAGTACTTC. Amino acid sequence: CASSVYGGGGETQYF.

The genes are TRBV10-3 and TRBJ2-3; the D gene is possibly TRBD1 (6 bases). Trimming stripped 2 bases from V and 6 bases from J, with 18 bases between. The germline V gene has CDR1 ENHRY and CDR2 SYGVKD. This CDR3 is 16 amino acids long. The CDR3 reads CAISERGTTVVDTQYF. CDR3 nucleotides: TGTGCCATCAGTGAGAGGGGGACAACCGTCGTCGATACGCAGTATTTT.